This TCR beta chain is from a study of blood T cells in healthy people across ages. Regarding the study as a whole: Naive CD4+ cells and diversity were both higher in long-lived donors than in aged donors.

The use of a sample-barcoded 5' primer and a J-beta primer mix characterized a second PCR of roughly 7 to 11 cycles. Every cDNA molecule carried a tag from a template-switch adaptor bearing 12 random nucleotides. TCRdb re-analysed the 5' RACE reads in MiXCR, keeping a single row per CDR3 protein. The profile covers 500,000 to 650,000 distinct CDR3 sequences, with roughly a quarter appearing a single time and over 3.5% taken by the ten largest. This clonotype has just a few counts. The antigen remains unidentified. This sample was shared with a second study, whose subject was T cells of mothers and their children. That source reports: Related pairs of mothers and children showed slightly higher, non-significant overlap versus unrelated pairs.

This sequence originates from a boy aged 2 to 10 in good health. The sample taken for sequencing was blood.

The CDR3 here is CASSWSAQETQYF. The CDR3 DNA reads as TGTGCCAGCAGCTGGAGTGCCCAAGAGACCCAGTACTTC. V usage is TRBV5-5 and J usage is TRBJ2-5; D gene uncertain. Germline lookup yields CDR1 SGHKS and CDR2 YYEKEE (reference sequence). The CDR3 consists of 13 residues. Trimming took off 3 bases at V and 1 base at J, with 7 bases between the two ends.